This T cell receptor beta chain was profiled in a study of blood T cells in healthy people across ages (dated by TCRdb to the mid-2010s). Regarding the research as a whole: In model experiments, template switching captured about one uniquely barcoded TCR beta cDNA molecule for every two T cells. Using deep sequencing normalized with unique cDNA molecular identifiers, the study measured how TCR beta repertoire diversity changes with age. Four age groups were formed from the donors: young (average approximately 16 years), middle-aged (approximately 39), aged (roughly 56) and long-lived (roughly 88). To avoid experimental bias, donors of different ages were distributed randomly across sequencing lanes. Two additional independent replicas of 1 million unique cDNA reads from the same blood draw were analyzed for two donors (one aged 18 to 29 and one aged 80 or older). What the work shows at the level of the full study, not this receptor alone: Observed TCR beta diversity correlated strongly with the percentage of naive T cells measured by flow cytometry. As age increased, observed TCR beta diversity per million T cells dropped in a roughly linear way, and a significant reduction was already evident by age about 36. Since profiling was done on bulk unsorted PBMCs, naive and antigen-experienced compartments could not be conclusively compared. Estimates of total diversity based on one million sequenced T cells were regarded as lower bounds and as underestimates. Compared with the aged group, the long-lived group had more naive CD4+ T cells, fewer expanded clones and increased TCR diversity, suggesting age selection. Because donor CMV infection status was unknown, age-related changes in expanded clonotypes were potentially confounded.

The CDR3, cysteine through phenylalanine, is 16 amino acids long. The only DNA kept is the CDR3, 48 bases in frame from the first base. Reading the germline V gene gives CDR1 LGHNA and CDR2 YSLEER. The V end loses 1 base and the J end loses 6 bases, and a stretch of 19 bases separates them. Systemically healthy Caucasian individuals from Russia, 35 to 50 in total and aged roughly 6 to 100 years, were included as donors. Approximately 11 milliliters of peripheral blood were drawn from each donor into EDTA-treated Vacutainer tubes. Ficoll-Paque density-gradient centrifugation was used to isolate PBMCs, with at least 7 million per sample. Trizol reagent was used to extract total RNA from PBMCs, with at least 5 micrograms per sample. For every donor, an aliquot of PBMCs went through flow cytometry to measure the percentages of naive CD45RAhigh/CD27high T cells. This clonotype has just a few counts. Its antigen is still unknown. No base quality information exists; no much larger clone differs at one position.

Library preparation used 5' RACE. The reads were generated on an Illumina HiSeq 2500. A second PCR of about 6 to 11 cycles was performed with a sample-barcoded 5' primer and a J-beta primer mix. A template-switch 5' adaptor carrying 12 random nucleotides introduced a unique molecular identifier onto each TCR beta cDNA molecule. At least 2.5 million CDR3-containing paired-end reads were obtained from each sample. First-strand cDNA was synthesized from all RNA with the Mint cDNA synthesis kit, primed by a TRBC-specific oligonucleotide. After uracil-DNA glycosylase treatment, a first 18-cycle PCR used universal primers M1SS and BC2_uni_R on all cDNA. As for the authors' bioinformatics: Each sample was normalized by randomly selecting 1 million high-quality reads, each carrying a distinct molecular identifier. Instead of being binned into consensus sequences, reads with shared molecular identifiers were discarded. MiTCR, run with a Q25 quality threshold and the strictest error-elimination algorithm, handled CDR3 identification, clonotype clustering and error correction. A nonparametric unseen species model using Euler transformation provided a lower-bound estimate of total TCR beta diversity. TCRdb redid the processing of the public reads, applying fastp at Q25 and MiXCR, and retained in-frame beta chains. CDR3 protein duplicates are merged, each entry listing the most common genes and DNA. TCRdb assigned the V and J calls; the authors' analysis was not used. This sample is represented by 1.5 million to 1.8 million distinct CDR3 sequences; roughly 43% of them were singletons. Over 3.5% of the sample is in the top ten clones.

The TCR comes from a woman between 18 and 29 years old in good health. Sequencing was carried out using blood. The chain links TRBV4-3 with TRBJ2-7, with TRBD2 tentatively as D gene (5 bases match). Here is the DNA: TGCGCCAGCAGCCAAGCTTATCTTGGTTATGAGGGCGAGCAGTACTTC. Its protein product is CASSQAYLGYEGEQYF.